The 8 T cell receptor beta chains below were found in one sample sequenced in a study of identical twins (dated by TCRdb to the mid-2010s). The method was 5' RACE. TCRdb names Illumina HiSeq 2000 as the instrument used. TCRdb reworked the public reads: Q25 trimming with fastp, MiXCR clone assembly, productive beta chains retained. Rows with a matching CDR3 protein are joined into one entry that keeps the most common DNA and genes. This sample lists roughly 690,000 distinct CDR3 sequences; around 6% were detected once. The ten largest clones capture 1.5% to 2% of the sample. Source material: naive T cells sorted from blood. What the cell subset or site label conveys for this sample: cells isolated with a human naive T-cell isolation kit. These receptor sequences come from a young man in good health.

The chain has TRBV14 and TRBJ2-1; D is uncertain. This CDR3 has 16 residues. V was clipped by 4 bases and J by 0 bases, with 13 bases between them. Germline V lookup: CDR1 SGHDN, CDR2 FVKESK. CDR3 amino acids: CASSRNAMSSYNEQFF. The CDR3 nucleotides read TGTGCCAGCAGCCGTAACGCCATGAGCTCCTACAATGAGCAGTTCTTC.

This chain connects TRBV12-3 or TRBV12-4 to TRBJ1-1; unclear D gene. The CDR3 has 15 residues. Trimming cost V 1 base and J 0 bases, with 9 bases left between them. CDR3 amino acids: CASSLGRVMNTEAFF. The DNA of the CDR3 is TGTGCCAGCAGTTTAGGTCGGGTGATGAACACTGAAGCTTTCTTT.

In its sample, this clonotype was seen many times. The rearrangement joins TRBV10-3 to TRBJ2-5; D may be TRBD1 (5 bases). This CDR3 has 15 residues. Trimming stripped 3 bases from V and 2 bases from J, with 13 bases between. From germline, CDR1 is ENHRY and CDR2 SYGVKD. For the CDR3, the DNA is TGTGCCATCAGTGACAAGACAGTTAAACAAGAGACCCAGTACTTC. Its protein is CAISDKTVKQETQYF.

The V call is TRBV5-1, the J call TRBJ2-2; 8 bases are a match to TRBD2. The junction had 10 bases not matched to a gene; V was cut back by 0 bases and J by 3 bases. CDR1 and CDR2 from the germline V gene are SGHRS and YFSETQ. This CDR3 is built from 18 residues. The DNA of the CDR3 is TGCGCCAGCAGCTTGGAACCGGGAGGGCCGCGATACACCGGGGAGCTGTTTTTT. It codes for CASSLEPGGPRYTGELFF.

In the case of this clonotype: One end of the junction is discordant with germline, which a read error may explain. This sequence joins TRBV12-3 or TRBV12-4 and TRBJ2-7, with 8 nucleotides matching TRBD2. The CDR3 runs to 14 residues. The DNA for the CDR3 is TGTGCCAGCAGTTTACTAGCGGGTCCCTACGAGAAGTACTTC. Its translation: CASSLLAGPYEKYF.

This clonotype was recorded at least ten times. This chain connects TRBV7-8 to TRBJ2-3; no clear D. The CDR3 totals 11 residues. Trimming removed 7 bases from V and 5 bases from J, with 7 bases in between. CDR1 and CDR2 from the germline V gene are SGHVS and FQNEAQ. The CDR3 loop reads CASTRKDTQYF. Written as DNA, the CDR3 is TGTGCCAGCACCCGAAAAGATACGCAGTATTTT.

This clonotype was seen only a few times. V is TRBV6-5 and J is TRBJ2-5, with no clear D. The length of the CDR3 is 13 residues. Germline loops: CDR1 MNHEY, CDR2 SVGAGI. Trimming pared 0 bases from V and 2 bases from J, leaving 4 bases between. The CDR3 coding sequence is TGTGCCAGCAGTTACTCGCGACAAGAGACCCAGTACTTC. This sequence encodes CASSYSRQETQYF.

This clonotype was observed many times. This chain connects TRBV6-5 to TRBJ2-5; D gene ambiguous. Trimming took off 2 bases at V and 5 bases at J, with 6 bases between the two ends. The germline V gene encodes CDR1 MNHEY and CDR2 SVGAGI. The CDR3 has 12 residues. CDR3 bases: TGTGCCAGCAGTTACGGGGTGGAGACCCAGTACTTC. This encodes CASSYGVETQYF.